The clone carrying this T cell receptor (beta chain) showed up many times. Both iRepertoire HTBI primers and Arm-PCR of CDR3 regions were used to build the TCR beta libraries. One entry per CDR3 protein results from TCRdb running MiXCR on the multiplex PCR reads. The sample shows approximately 560,000 distinct CDR3 sequences, about 16% of them seen only once. CDR1 is SEHNR and CDR2 is FQNEAQ in the germline V gene (reference sequence). This CDR3 has 13 residues. V was cut by 4 bases and J by 0 bases, with 7 bases left in between. This sample is drawn from a study of regulatory T cells in long-lasting Graves disease. Time point here: newly diagnosed GD, antithyroid drugs for less than 3 months. The TCR library used RNA extracted from PBMCs. These data were also reused for a study on T cells in Graves' hyperthyroidism and ophthalmopathy.

The sequence derives from a man between 18 and 35 years old with Graves disease. Sequenced material: peripheral blood mononuclear cells (PBMCs), taken at new diagnosis, from a patient treated with antithyroid drugs. V usage is TRBV7-9 and J usage is TRBJ2-7, with no clear D. This CDR3 is CASSSPSSYEQYF. The CDR3 DNA reads as TGTGCCAGCAGCTCCCCCAGCTCCTACGAGCAGTACTTC.